Here is one T cell receptor (beta chain) with its context. With autoimmune disease history or systemic immunosuppression, patients were excluded. Baseline was the first blood sampling point, followed by cycle 4 day 1 and cycle 7 day 1. These data belong to a study of OX40 agonist ivuxolimab in advanced cancers. Method: immunoSEQ multiplex PCR; TCRdb's copy keeps in-frame clones and lacks some. The table lists tens of thousands of clones, 70% to 90% of them singletons. CDR3 size: 17 residues. The J gene is TRBJ2-5, the V gene TRBV21-1; the listed D gene, TRBD1, was not tested against the DNA. TRBV21-1 is described as a pseudogene. This TCR came from an adult with an advanced solid tumor such as melanoma, head and neck, liver or kidney cancer. Sample: CD4+ or CD8+ T cells sorted from blood, taken in a trial of the OX40 agonist ivuxolimab. CDR3 in amino acids: CATDHSRDRGYQETQYF. CDR3 sequence (DNA): TGTGCCACCGACCACTCCCGGGACAGGGGGTACCAAGAGACCCAGTACTTC.